The 22 T cell receptor beta chains reported below all come from one sample, sequenced in a study of PD-1 blockade in mismatch repair-deficient tumors. The protocol was immunoSEQ multiplex PCR, while the TCRdb copy is restricted to in-frame clones and leaves out a portion. The sample has about 24,000 clones, 65% to 85% seen once; the top ten hold around 21%. Source: peripheral blood, taken 12 weeks after starting pembrolizumab. All receptors come from an adult with mismatch repair-deficient cancer.

The CDR3 DNA sequence: TGTGCCAGCAGCGTAGAGGTTAGCGGGAGTTTCACAGATACGCAGTATTTT. This translates into CASSVEVSGSFTDTQYF. This chain links TRBV9 with TRBJ2-3; TRBD2 matches 9 bases. The CDR3 is 17 amino acids. The junction had 7 bases not matched to a gene; V was cut back by 0 bases and J by 2 bases. CDR1 is SGDLS, CDR2 YYNGEE, per germline.

V usage is TRBV6-6 and J usage is TRBJ2-7; no clear D. The CDR3 covers 11 residues. The germline gives CDR1 MNHNY, CDR2 SVGAGI (reference sequence). Trimming took 0 bases from V and 10 from J, leaving 7 bases between them. CDR3 amino acids: CASSYSGLQYF. DNA for the CDR3: TGTGCCAGCAGTTACTCAGGGCTTCAGTACTTC.

This chain links TRBV27 with TRBJ2-1; D is unclear. This CDR3 is 15 amino acids long. Trimming left V 0 bases short and J 2 bases short, with 8 bases between. CDR1 and CDR2 (germline): MNHEY, SMNVEV (reference sequence). The DNA for the CDR3 is TGTGCCAGCAGTTTATCTGCATCTCCCTACAATGAGCAGTTCTTC. Its protein is CASSLSASPYNEQFF.

The chain joins TRBV7-6 to TRBJ2-7; 8 bases match TRBD2. V shed 8 bases, J shed 7 bases, and the junction held 13 bases outside the gene matches. The germline CDR1 and CDR2 sequences are SGHVS and FNYEAQ. The CDR3 extends over 14 amino acids. The CDR3 region has the DNA TGTGCCAGCTCCCCCGGGACTAGTAAAGGAGAGCAGTACTTC. Amino acids: CASSPGTSKGEQYF.

The J gene is TRBJ1-2, the V gene TRBV5-4; 10 bases match TRBD1. The CDR3 loop spans 14 amino acids. After removal of 3 bases from V and 8 bases from J, the junction contained 7 bases not matched to a gene. The germline V gene has CDR1 SGHNT and CDR2 YYREEE (reference sequence). In DNA form, the CDR3 reads TGTGCCAGCAGCTCCGTGACAGGGGGCGTGGGCTACACCTTC. Translation gives CASSSVTGGVGYTF.

The chain couples TRBV7-9 to TRBJ1-3, with D hard to call. V lost 1 base, J lost 0 bases, and 16 bases lay in between. CDR1 and CDR2 (germline): SEHNR, FQNEAQ (reference sequence). The CDR3 has 18 residues. The CDR3 is CASSLGFGSPPSGNTIYF. The CDR3 DNA reads TGTGCCAGCAGCTTAGGGTTTGGTTCTCCTCCCTCTGGAAACACCATATATTTT.

The V and J genes are TRBV11-2 and TRBJ1-2; weak D call: TRBD1 (5 bases). CDR3 length: 13 residues. Germline values: CDR1 SGHAT, CDR2 FQNNGV. The V gene lost 5 bases and the J gene lost 3 bases, with 10 bases spanning the gap. CDR3 residues: CASSPQGDYGYTF. The CDR3 nucleotides are TGTGCCAGCAGCCCCCAGGGTGACTATGGCTACACCTTC.

The chain uses TRBV11-2 and TRBJ2-7, with 8 bases fitting TRBD2. The V and J ends lost 5 bases and 3 bases, in that order; junction bases with no gene match: 18. The CDR3 is 18 amino acids. The germline gives CDR1 SGHAT, CDR2 FQNNGV. The CDR3 sequence is CASSPWPFSTSGYYEQYF. In nucleotides, the CDR3 is TGTGCCAGCAGCCCGTGGCCCTTTTCCACTAGCGGATACTACGAGCAGTACTTC.

V and J are TRBV2 and TRBJ2-2; no definite D call. This CDR3 comprises 13 residues. Germline-derived CDR1 and CDR2 are SNHLY and FYNNEI. Trimming removed 7 bases from V and 2 bases from J, with 8 bases in between. CDR3 sequence (DNA): TGTGCCAGCAATCGACTTAACACCGGGGAGCTGTTTTTT. This sequence encodes CASNRLNTGELFF.

The chain is built from TRBV5-1 and TRBJ2-1; 7 positions match TRBD2. Germline values: CDR1 SGHRS, CDR2 YFSETQ. V lost 3 bases and J lost 0; bases outside the gene matches: 6. The CDR3 is 16 residues long. DNA for the CDR3: TGCGCCAGCAGCTCAAGGGGAGGGCCCTCCTACAATGAGCAGTTCTTC. Residues: CASSSRGGPSYNEQFF. The variable domain in full, completed from reference TRBV5-1 and TRBJ2-1, reads KAGVTQTPRYLIKTRGQQVTLSCSPISGHRSVSWYQQTPGQGLQFLFEYFSETQRNKGNFPGRFSGRQFSNSRSEMNVSTLELGDSALYLCASSSRGGPSYNEQFFGPGTRLTVL.

CDR3 residues: CASSPRGEGRGKTQYF. The CDR3 coding sequence is TGCGCCAGCAGCCCCCGAGGGGAGGGGCGCGGGAAGACCCAGTACTTC. The chain uses TRBV5-1 and TRBJ2-5, with 7 bases aligning to TRBD2. V lost 4 bases to trimming and J lost 6 bases; unmatched junction nucleotides: 15. Germline-derived CDR1 and CDR2 are SGHRS and YFSETQ. This CDR3 is built from 16 residues.

The rearrangement joins TRBV9 to TRBJ2-2; D might be TRBD1 or TRBD2, each matching 5 bases. Trimming left V 0 bases short and J 5 bases short, with 14 bases between. The CDR3 contains 16 residues. The germline V gene has CDR1 SGDLS and CDR2 YYNGEE. CDR3 in DNA: TGTGCCAGCAGCGTAGCCGGGACGACGTCGACCGGGGAGCTGTTTTTT. Translation gives CASSVAGTTSTGELFF.

The chain combines TRBV19 with TRBJ2-7; 8 nucleotides align to TRBD2. The CDR3 contains 15 residues. V lost 4 bases and J lost 2; bases outside the gene matches: 7. Germline values: CDR1 LNHDA, CDR2 SQIVND (reference sequence). The CDR3 bases are TGTGCCAGTAGTAGTGGACTAGCCGGGCCCTACGAGCAGTACTTC. This translates into CASSSGLAGPYEQYF.

The chain has TRBV7-9 and TRBJ1-5; unclear D gene. The ends were cut back, 1 base at V and 4 bases at J, with 2 bases in the middle. Germline assignment: CDR1 SEHNR and CDR2 FQNEAQ (reference sequence). This CDR3 contains 12 residues. This CDR3 reads CASSLGNQPQHF. CDR3 sequence (DNA): TGTGCCAGCAGCTTAGGGAATCAGCCCCAGCATTTT.

This clone has just one count. This chain links TRBV28 with TRBJ2-5; D ambiguous. Trimming removed 1 base at V and 0 bases at J, with 15 bases between. This CDR3 spans 17 amino acids. CDR1 and CDR2 (germline): MDHEN, SYDVKM. The CDR3 sequence is CASSLFGEASYQETQYF. The CDR3 DNA sequence: TGTGCCAGCAGTTTATTTGGGGAAGCGTCCTACCAAGAGACCCAGTACTTC.

The chain links TRBV19 to TRBJ1-5; no clear D gene. Germline V gene sequence: CDR1 LNHDA, CDR2 SQIVND (reference sequence). The CDR3 totals 12 residues. V dropped 7 bases and J dropped 0 bases, with 4 bases sitting between them. In DNA form, the CDR3 reads TGTGCCAGTAACGATAGCAATCAGCCCCAGCATTTT. This gives the protein CASNDSNQPQHF.

The chain is built from TRBV11-3 and TRBJ2-2; no clear D. Germline lookup yields CDR1 SGHNT and CDR2 YENEEA. CDR3 length: 15 amino acids. The V and J ends lost 2 bases and 0 bases respectively, with 7 bases between them. This chain's CDR3 is CASSLRAPNTGELFF. In nucleotides, the CDR3 is TGTGCCAGCAGCTTAAGGGCGCCGAACACCGGGGAGCTGTTTTTT.

This chain joins TRBV28 and TRBJ2-5; 8 positions match TRBD1. The DNA end lines up better with TRBJ2-7; the J call may be wrong. The CDR3 has 14 amino acids. Germline assignment: CDR1 MDHEN and CDR2 SYDVKM. CDR3 sequence reads: CASSSTGGPYEQYF. CDR3 in DNA: TGTGCCAGCAGTTCCACAGGGGGACCCTACGAGCAGTACTTC.

This chain links TRBV30 with TRBJ2-3; 8 positions match TRBD2. Germline loops: CDR1 GTSNPN, CDR2 SVGIG (reference sequence). The CDR3 extends over 14 amino acids. V was clipped by 4 bases and J by 6 bases; unmatched bases: 9. The CDR3 sequence: CAWNQGAGVDTQYF. The CDR3 DNA reads TGTGCCTGGAACCAAGGAGCGGGAGTGGATACGCAGTATTTT.

The chain couples TRBV7-9 to TRBJ2-7; D assignment may be TRBD1 or TRBD2 (7 bases each). V lost 4 bases and J lost 2, with 15 bases in between. From germline, CDR1 is SEHNR and CDR2 FQNEAQ (reference sequence). The CDR3 is 15 residues long. The CDR3 loop reads CASSSRGGPPYEQYF. The CDR3, as DNA: TGTGCCAGCAGCTCCAGGGGGGGGCCCCCCTACGAGCAGTACTTC.

The V call is TRBV19, the J call TRBJ1-1; D is possibly TRBD1 (6 bases). The V gene lost 6 bases and the J gene lost 7 bases, with 9 bases spanning the gap. CDR1 and CDR2 from the germline V gene are LNHDA and SQIVND (reference sequence). The CDR3 is 11 residues long. CDR3 bases: TGTGCCAGTAGCGGGACAAATGAAGCTTTCTTT. Amino acids: CASSGTNEAFF.

This clone is judged medium-sized. The V and J genes are TRBV11-2 and TRBJ2-3, with D hard to call. The CDR3 sequence is 15 residues long. V was clipped by 2 bases and J by 0 bases, with 9 bases between them. Germline V gene data show CDR1 as SGHAT and CDR2 as FQNNGV. The CDR3 bases are TGTGCCAGCAGCTTACCCCAGACTAGCACAGATACGCAGTATTTT. It encodes CASSLPQTSTDTQYF.